The 27 T cell receptor beta chains in this list originate from one sample, sequenced in a study of blood T cell repertoires in COVID-19. Libraries were prepared by immunoSEQ multiplex PCR; TCRdb keeps only in-frame clonotypes and omits some of them. The sample contains about 400,000 clones, around 90% of which appear only once. What was sequenced was PBMCs or T cells enriched from blood (not recorded which). The receptors come from a woman aged 40 to 50 with acute COVID-19.

The chain is built from TRBV30 and TRBJ1-1; D is unresolved. The length of the CDR3 is 14 residues. Trimming pared 0 bases from V and 0 bases from J, leaving 8 bases between. Germline V gives CDR1 GTSNPN, CDR2 SVGIG (reference sequence). The CDR3 loop is CAWSVYGMNTEAFF. As DNA, the CDR3 is TGTGCCTGGAGTGTATACGGGATGAACACTGAAGCTTTCTTT.

This clone was counted only a few times. As DNA, the CDR3 is TGTGCCAGCACCGAACAGAGCTCTGGGGCCAACGTCCTGACTTTC. Encoded protein: CASTEQSSGANVLTF. The chain couples TRBV2 to TRBJ2-6; unclear D gene. Germline CDR1 and CDR2: SNHLY and FYNNEI. Trimming left V 7 bases short and J 0 bases short, with 10 bases between. This CDR3 region has 15 residues. The full variable domain, completed using reference TRBV2 and TRBJ2-6, is EPEVTQTPSHQVTQMGQEVILRCVPISNHLYFYWYRQILGQKVEFLVSFYNNEISEKSEIFDDQFSVERPDGSNFTLKIRSTKLEDSAMYFCASTEQSSGANVLTFGAGSRLTVL.

This chain uses TRBV3-1 (or the pseudogene TRBV3-2) with TRBJ1-1; D is undetermined. CDR3 length: 15 amino acids. Looked up from germline, CDR1 is LGHDT and CDR2 is YNNKEL (reference sequence). The germline V and J ends were trimmed by 1 base and 1 base, with 10 bases remaining between them. CDR3 loop: CASSQAPLGNTEAFF. Here the CDR3 DNA reads TGTGCCAGCAGCCAAGCCCCCCTAGGGAACACTGAAGCTTTCTTT.

V is TRBV5-1 and J is TRBJ2-7; 9 bases agree with TRBD1. Germline V CDR1 and CDR2: SGHRS, YFSETQ. The junction had 4 bases not matched to a gene; V was cut back by 2 bases and J by 1 base. CDR3 length: 15 residues. The CDR3 bases are TGCGCCAGCAGCTTCAGGACAGGGGTGTCCTACGAGCAGTACTTC. This sequence encodes CASSFRTGVSYEQYF.

The chain joins TRBV12-5 to TRBJ1-1; no clear D. The CDR3 is 15 amino acids. In germline, CDR1 is LGHNT, CDR2 FRNRAP. V was pared by 0 bases and J by 5 bases, with 13 bases between. In nucleotides, the CDR3 is TGTGCTAGTGGTTTGGTACAGAGGGTGAGGACTGAAGCTTTCTTT. It specifies CASGLVQRVRTEAFF.

The rearrangement joins TRBV4-1 to TRBJ2-6; 14 nucleotides line up with TRBD2. The V gene end was trimmed by 3 bases and the J gene end by 3 bases; junction bases not matched to a gene: 4. Germline V gene data show CDR1 as MGHRA and CDR2 as YSYEKL. The CDR3 has 18 amino acids. The CDR3: CASSQTSGGAFGANVLTF. The DNA for the CDR3 is TGCGCCAGCAGCCAGACTAGCGGGGGGGCCTTTGGGGCCAACGTCCTGACTTTC.

This clone has just one count. V usage is TRBV5-1 and J usage is TRBJ1-1, with 11 bases that match TRBD1. CDR3 length equals 14 residues. Germline CDR1 reads SGHRS; CDR2 reads YFSETQ. V dropped 4 bases and J dropped 5; count of bases not matched to a gene: 4. DNA for the CDR3: TGCGCCAGCAGCACAGGACAGGGGGCGACTGAAGCTTTCTTT. This codes for CASSTGQGATEAFF.

V and J are TRBV30 and TRBJ1-1; D may be TRBD1 (5 bases). The CDR3 length is 19 residues. V lost 2 bases and J lost 1, with 26 bases in between. Germline CDR1 GTSNPN, CDR2 SVGIG (reference sequence). The CDR3 nucleotides read TGTGCCTGGAGTCGAAGTGGGGGGACGGTACGCCGAAAGAACACTGAAGCTTTCTTT. This sequence encodes CAWSRSGGTVRRKNTEAFF.

The rearrangement uses TRBV14 and TRBJ1-5; TRBD1 aligns across 10 bases. CDR3 length equals 16 residues. Germline V gives CDR1 SGHDN, CDR2 FVKESK. V shed 0 bases and J 6 bases; nucleotides not matched to a gene: 5. The CDR3 DNA is TGTGCCAGCAGCCAAGATGCCGGGACAGGGGTTCAGCCCCAGCATTTT. This translates into CASSQDAGTGVQPQHF.

The J gene is TRBJ1-4, the V gene TRBV18; D not resolved. The V gene's germline CDR1 is KGHSH and CDR2 LQKENI. CDR3 length: 14 residues. Trimming removed 6 bases at V and 4 bases at J, with 12 bases between. Here the CDR3 DNA reads TGTGCCAGCTCCACGACGGGAAGTAATGAAAAACTGTTTTTT. Translation: CASSTTGSNEKLFF.

This chain joins TRBV2 and TRBJ2-1; 8 positions agree with TRBD2. The V segment lost 8 bases and the J segment 5 bases; nucleotides outside the gene matches: 17. Germline V gene data show CDR1 as SNHLY and CDR2 as FYNNEI. CDR3 length: 17 residues. The CDR3 loop is CASAPRGGQMINNEQFF. The DNA of the CDR3 is TGTGCCAGCGCCCCTCGGGGGGGGCAAATGATCAACAATGAGCAGTTCTTC.

The rearrangement joins TRBV5-6 to TRBJ2-7; 9 nucleotides align to TRBD1. CDR3 length: 14 amino acids. V was pared by 4 bases and J by 5 bases, with 7 bases of the junction left unmatched. Germline V gives CDR1 SGHDT, CDR2 YYEEEE. The CDR3 DNA is TGTGCCAGCAGCGGGGGACAGGGAAGCAACGAGCAGTACTTC. Translated, it gives CASSGGQGSNEQYF.

This clone was counted between two and nine times. The V call is TRBV6-5, the J call TRBJ1-1; 7 bases map to TRBD1. CDR1 MNHEY and CDR2 SVGAGI come from the germline V gene. The V segment lost 6 bases and the J segment 4 bases; nucleotides outside the gene matches: 5. This CDR3 has 13 residues. The chain's CDR3 is CASSDRDGTEAFF. Written as DNA, the CDR3 is TGTGCCAGCAGCGACAGGGATGGCACTGAAGCTTTCTTT.

The gene calls are TRBV3-1 (or the pseudogene TRBV3-2) and TRBJ1-3, with 9 bases that match TRBD1. The length of the CDR3 is 13 residues. The V gene end was trimmed by 4 bases and the J gene end by 16 bases; junction bases not matched to a gene: 11. Germline V gives CDR1 LGHDT, CDR2 YNNKEL (reference sequence). DNA of the CDR3: TGTGCCAGCAGCCCAGAACACAGGGGGCGGTTGTATTTT. Amino acid sequence: CASSPEHRGRLYF.

This chain connects TRBV10-1 to TRBJ2-7, with D possibly being TRBD2 (7 bases). This CDR3 region has 15 residues. Trimming stripped 6 bases from V and 3 bases from J, with 18 bases between. Germline V gives CDR1 WNHNN, CDR2 SYGVQD (reference sequence). DNA of the CDR3: TGCGCCAGCAGCGCACAGCGGGACACCAACTACGAGCAGTACTTC. Translating gives CASSAQRDTNYEQYF.

This clone was recorded only once. V gene TRBV27 combines with J gene TRBJ2-5; TRBD1 agrees at 12 bases. With V trimmed by 7 bases and J by 6 bases, 12 bases remained unmatched. The length of the CDR3 is 16 residues. The germline gives CDR1 MNHEY, CDR2 SMNVEV (reference sequence). The CDR3 loop is CASTPGSGQGAQTQYF. CDR3 nucleotide sequence: TGTGCCAGCACCCCGGGATCGGGACAGGGGGCGCAGACCCAGTACTTC.

The chain links TRBV13 to TRBJ1-4; TRBD1 aligns across 7 bases. Germline CDR1 PRHDT, CDR2 FYEKMQ (reference sequence). The CDR3 extends over 11 amino acids. The ends lost 5 bases at V and 11 bases at J; junction bases unmatched: 2. The CDR3 DNA is TGTGCCAGCAGCCTCAGGGGGAAACTGTTTTTT. Protein: CASSLRGKLFF.

The chain has TRBV30 and TRBJ2-5, with D possibly TRBD1 on 5 matching bases. The CDR3 totals 14 residues. V was cut by 3 bases and J by 4 bases, with 15 bases left in between. The germline V gene has CDR1 GTSNPN and CDR2 SVGIG (reference sequence). CDR3 nucleotide sequence: TGTGCCTGGAGCGTAAAGGGGAATTTAGAGACCCAGTACTTC. Translation gives CAWSVKGNLETQYF.

The chain uses TRBV25-1 and TRBJ2-7; D gene uncertain. Germline CDR1 MGHDK, CDR2 SYGVNS. The CDR3 runs 17 residues. The germline V and J ends were trimmed by 3 bases and 3 bases, with 21 bases remaining between them. The CDR3 loop is CASSDLPFPDTGYEQYF. The CDR3 DNA sequence: TGTGCCAGCAGTGATCTCCCCTTCCCCGACACCGGCTACGAGCAGTACTTC.

The chain combines TRBV7-9 with TRBJ2-3, with 7 bases identical to TRBD2. The trim removed 5 bases at V and 6 bases at J, leaving 2 bases unmatched. The CDR3 runs 12 residues. In germline, CDR1 is SEHNR, CDR2 FQNEAQ (reference sequence). The CDR3, as DNA: TGTGCCAGCAGCACCGGGGGGGATACGCAGTATTTT. It is translated as CASSTGGDTQYF. The full variable domain, its missing parts supplied by reference TRBV7-9 and TRBJ2-3, is DTGVSQNPRHKITKRGQNVTFRCDPISEHNRLYWYRQTLGQGPEFLTYFQNEAQLEKSRLLSDRFSAERPKGSFSTLEIQRTEQGDSAMYLCASSTGGDTQYFGPGTRLTVL.

The chain combines TRBV5-1 with TRBJ2-3, with 7 bases matching TRBD1. Trimming removed 4 bases from V and 5 bases from J; junction bases left unmatched: 19. Germline CDR1 reads SGHRS; CDR2 reads YFSETQ. The CDR3 is 18 amino acids. CDR3 bases: TGCGCCAGCAGCCCGACCTCCATTACAGGGGTGGGTATAGATACGCAGTATTTT. Translated, it gives CASSPTSITGVGIDTQYF.

CDR3 DNA sequence: TGTGCCAGCAGCTTAGAACCGGGACAGGGGGCATCGGGCGGCTACACCTTC. This encodes CASSLEPGQGASGGYTF. The chain links TRBV7-9 to TRBJ1-2; 12 bases line up with TRBD1. Germline trimming cut 1 base from V and 8 bases from J; bases unmatched to any gene: 11. This CDR3 spans 17 amino acids. The V gene's germline CDR1 is SEHNR and CDR2 FQNEAQ (reference sequence). Filled out from reference TRBV7-9 and TRBJ1-2, the complete variable domain reads DTGVSQNPRHKITKRGQNVTFRCDPISEHNRLYWYRQTLGQGPEFLTYFQNEAQLEKSRLLSDRFSAERPKGSFSTLEIQRTEQGDSAMYLCASSLEPGQGASGGYTFGSGTRLTVV.

The genes are TRBV6-2 or TRBV6-3 and TRBJ1-5; 8 positions agree with TRBD1. Germline V gene sequence: CDR1 MNHEY, CDR2 SVGEGT. This CDR3 region has 14 residues. V dropped 5 bases and J dropped 5; count of bases not matched to a gene: 5. The CDR3 nucleotides are TGTGCCAGCAGTCGAACAGGGGGTTATCAGCCCCAGCATTTT. Translated: CASSRTGGYQPQHF.

This clone was detected only once. The V gene is TRBV15, the J gene TRBJ1-2; 7 bases align to TRBD1. This CDR3 has 15 residues. Trimming at V came to 1 base and at J to 4 bases, leaving 6 bases not matched to a gene. CDR1 LNHNV and CDR2 YYDKDF come from the germline V gene (reference sequence). The CDR3 is CATSRGQGTSYGYTF. Here the CDR3 DNA reads TGTGCCACCAGCAGAGGACAGGGCACAAGCTATGGCTACACCTTC.

A few counts support this clone. The chain is built from TRBV4-1 and TRBJ1-5; no reliable D call. CDR3 length equals 14 residues. V dropped 0 bases and J dropped 6 bases, with 9 bases sitting between them. From germline, CDR1 is MGHRA and CDR2 YSYEKL. CDR3 residues: CASSQERSGQPQHF. DNA for the CDR3: TGCGCCAGCAGCCAAGAGCGGTCGGGTCAGCCCCAGCATTTT.

The chain combines TRBV3-1 (or the pseudogene TRBV3-2) with TRBJ1-5; D is unclear. The CDR3 is 14 residues long. Trimming removed 1 base from V and 7 bases from J, with 11 bases in between. Germline V gives CDR1 LGHDT, CDR2 YNNKEL (reference sequence). CDR3 loop: CASSQGRAGQPQHF. In DNA, the CDR3 is TGTGCCAGCAGCCAAGGGCGGGCGGGCCAGCCCCAGCATTTT.

In nucleotides, the CDR3 is TGTGCCAGCTCGGCTAACTATGGCTACACCTTC. As protein: CASSANYGYTF. The chain employs TRBV6-6 and TRBJ1-2; D remains unclear. Germline values: CDR1 MNHNY, CDR2 SVGAGI (reference sequence). This CDR3 comprises 11 residues. V lost 8 bases to trimming and J lost 0 bases, with 4 bases between them.